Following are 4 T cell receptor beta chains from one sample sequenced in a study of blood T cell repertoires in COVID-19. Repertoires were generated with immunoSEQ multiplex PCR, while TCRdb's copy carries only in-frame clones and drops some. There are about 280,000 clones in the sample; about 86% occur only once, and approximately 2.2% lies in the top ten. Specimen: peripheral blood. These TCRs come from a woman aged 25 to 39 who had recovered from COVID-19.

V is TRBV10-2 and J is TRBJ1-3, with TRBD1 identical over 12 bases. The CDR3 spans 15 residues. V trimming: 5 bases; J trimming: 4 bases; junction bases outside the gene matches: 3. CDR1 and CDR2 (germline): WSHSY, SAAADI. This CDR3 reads CASSSGTGGGNTIYF. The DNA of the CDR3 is TGCGCCAGCAGTTCCGGGACAGGGGGCGGAAACACCATATATTTT.

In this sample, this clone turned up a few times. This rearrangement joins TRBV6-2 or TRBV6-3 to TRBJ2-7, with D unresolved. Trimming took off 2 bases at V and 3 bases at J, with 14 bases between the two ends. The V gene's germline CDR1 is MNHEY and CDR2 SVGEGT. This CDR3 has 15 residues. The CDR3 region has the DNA TGTGCCAGCAGTTACCGTGGCGGCACCTTCTACGAGCAGTACTTC. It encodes CASSYRGGTFYEQYF.

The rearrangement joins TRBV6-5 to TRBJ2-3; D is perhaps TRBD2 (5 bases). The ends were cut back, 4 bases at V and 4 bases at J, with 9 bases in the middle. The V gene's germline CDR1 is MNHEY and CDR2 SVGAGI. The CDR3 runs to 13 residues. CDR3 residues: CASSFLEADTQYF. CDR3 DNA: TGTGCCAGCAGTTTCCTGGAGGCAGATACGCAGTATTTT.

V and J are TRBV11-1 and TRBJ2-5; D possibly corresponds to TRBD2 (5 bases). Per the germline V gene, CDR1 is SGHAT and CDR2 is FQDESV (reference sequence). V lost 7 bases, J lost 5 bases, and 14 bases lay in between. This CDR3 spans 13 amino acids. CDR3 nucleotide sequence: TGTGCCAGCACCCGGGGTAGGGATGAGACCCAGTACTTC. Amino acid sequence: CASTRGRDETQYF.